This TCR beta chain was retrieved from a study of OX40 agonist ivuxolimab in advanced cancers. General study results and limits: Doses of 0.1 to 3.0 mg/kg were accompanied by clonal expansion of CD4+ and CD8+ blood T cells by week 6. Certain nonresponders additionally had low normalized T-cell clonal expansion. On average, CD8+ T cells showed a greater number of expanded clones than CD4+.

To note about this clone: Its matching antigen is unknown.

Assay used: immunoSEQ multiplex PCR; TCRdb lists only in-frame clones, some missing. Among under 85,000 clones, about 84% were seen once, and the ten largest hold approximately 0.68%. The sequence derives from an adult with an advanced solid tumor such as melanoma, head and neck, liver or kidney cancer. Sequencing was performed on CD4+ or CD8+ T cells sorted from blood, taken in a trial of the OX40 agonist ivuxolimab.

The chain's CDR3 is CASSQGATEANYGYTF. The CDR3 DNA reads as TGCGCCAGCAGCCAAGGCGCGACAGAGGCTAACTATGGCTACACCTTC. The V gene is TRBV4-1, the J gene TRBJ1-2; D is possibly TRBD1 (5 bases). Germline V CDR1 and CDR2: MGHRA, YSYEKL. Trimming removed 1 base from V and 0 bases from J, with 12 bases in between. This CDR3 has 16 amino acids.